The present entry profiles one T cell receptor beta chain with its context. This sample was included in a study of blood T cell repertoires in COVID-19. About the study: The origin of the acute and convalescent COVID-19 samples was the United States, Italy and Spain. The cDNA or gDNA used as material had been derived from T cells, B-cell-depleted T cells, or PBMCs.

Here immunoSEQ multiplex PCR was the method, and the copy in TCRdb shows in-frame clones only, minus some. The data contain approximately 99,000 clones, around 84% of them singletons. This CDR3 is 12 amino acids long. CDR1 WSHSY and CDR2 SAAADI come from the germline V gene. Between the trimmed V and J ends, which lost 3 bases and 6 bases, there was a span of 8 bases. V is TRBV10-2 and J is TRBJ1-2; TRBD1 is a possible D gene (5 bases). The TCR originated in a woman aged 60-75 years in a cohort sampled during active or convalescent COVID-19. Specimen: peripheral blood. CDR3 in DNA: TGCGCCAGCAGTGAATTAGGGGATGGCTACACCTTC. Its translation: CASSELGDGYTF.